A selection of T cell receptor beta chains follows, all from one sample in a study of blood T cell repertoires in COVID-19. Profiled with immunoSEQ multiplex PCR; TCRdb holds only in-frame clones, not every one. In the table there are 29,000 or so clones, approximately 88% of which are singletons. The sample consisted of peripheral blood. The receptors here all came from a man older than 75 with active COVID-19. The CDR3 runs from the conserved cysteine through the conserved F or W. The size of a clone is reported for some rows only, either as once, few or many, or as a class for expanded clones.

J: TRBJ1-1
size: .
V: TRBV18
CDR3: CASSPPGQGLNTEAFF

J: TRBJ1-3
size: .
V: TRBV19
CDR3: CASSLTGGGSGNTIYF

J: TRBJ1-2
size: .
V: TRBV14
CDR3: CASSQDRVSYGYTF

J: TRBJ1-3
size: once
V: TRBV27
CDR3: CASRSNREMPKGNTIYF

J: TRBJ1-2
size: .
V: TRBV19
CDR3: CASSQARGKGYTF

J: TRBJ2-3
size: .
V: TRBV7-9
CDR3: CASTHNGFDTQYF

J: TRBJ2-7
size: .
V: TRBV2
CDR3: CASSESGRDEQYF

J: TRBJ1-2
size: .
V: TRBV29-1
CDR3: CSVNHGQGMNGYTF

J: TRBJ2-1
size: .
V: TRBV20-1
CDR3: CSARGQTEQFF

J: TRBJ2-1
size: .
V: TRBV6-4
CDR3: CASSGLASGDFNEQFF

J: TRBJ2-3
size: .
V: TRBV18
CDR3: CASSPGTSGGTDTQYF

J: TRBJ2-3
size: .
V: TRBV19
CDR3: CASSLVAGGTDTQYF

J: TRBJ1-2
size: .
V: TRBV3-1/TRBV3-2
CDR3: CASSQGVKYGYTF

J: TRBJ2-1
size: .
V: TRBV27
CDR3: CASSLDRGRNNEQFF

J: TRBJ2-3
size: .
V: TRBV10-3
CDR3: CAIDRLAGGSTDTQYF

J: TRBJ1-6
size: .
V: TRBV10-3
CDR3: CAISPGQYNSPLHF

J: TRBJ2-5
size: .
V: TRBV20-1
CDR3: CSARDRETQYF

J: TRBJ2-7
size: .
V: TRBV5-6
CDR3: CASSFRDRESYEQYF

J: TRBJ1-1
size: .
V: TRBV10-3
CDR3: CANHRAEAFF

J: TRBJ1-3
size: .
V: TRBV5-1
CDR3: CASSPRGGGNTIYF

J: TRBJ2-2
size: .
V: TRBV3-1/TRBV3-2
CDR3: CASRNRGTGELFF

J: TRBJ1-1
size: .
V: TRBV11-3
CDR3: CASSHRGQEGDTEAFF

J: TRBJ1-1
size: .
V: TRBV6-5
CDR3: CASVRQGAGAEAFF

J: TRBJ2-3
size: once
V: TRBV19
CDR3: CASSAGRSDTQYF

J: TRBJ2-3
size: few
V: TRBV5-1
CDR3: CASSIGTSSSTDTQYF

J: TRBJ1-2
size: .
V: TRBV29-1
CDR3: CSVTLTDLYGYTF

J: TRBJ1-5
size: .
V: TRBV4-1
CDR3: CASSQDLQGVQPQHF

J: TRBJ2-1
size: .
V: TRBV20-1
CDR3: CSASSGIAYNEQFF

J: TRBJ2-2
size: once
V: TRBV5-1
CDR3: CASSSPYRGSNTGELFF

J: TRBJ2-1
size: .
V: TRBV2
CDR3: CASQGQGAGEQFF

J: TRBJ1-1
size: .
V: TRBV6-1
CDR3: CASSDVWTGLHTEAFF

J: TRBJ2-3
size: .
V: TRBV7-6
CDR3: CASGEIAGGSDTQYF

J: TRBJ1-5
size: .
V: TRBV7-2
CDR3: CASSLRDRGVGQPQHF

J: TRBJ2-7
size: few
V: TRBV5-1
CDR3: CASSLGQGSYEQYF

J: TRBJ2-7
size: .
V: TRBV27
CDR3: CASSSLDSPYEQYF

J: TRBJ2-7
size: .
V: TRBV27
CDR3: CASSPTRAYEQYF

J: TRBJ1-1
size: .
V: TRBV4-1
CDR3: CASSHPTGDTEAFF

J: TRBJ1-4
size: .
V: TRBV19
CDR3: CASSNGGTNEKLFF

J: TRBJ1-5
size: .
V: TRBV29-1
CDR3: CSVILGGGQPQHF

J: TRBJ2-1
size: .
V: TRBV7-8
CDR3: CASSLGTSSRSSYNEQFF

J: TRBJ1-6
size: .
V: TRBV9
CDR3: CASKRDSALDFLHF

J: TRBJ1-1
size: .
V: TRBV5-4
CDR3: CASSTYRGGNTEAFF

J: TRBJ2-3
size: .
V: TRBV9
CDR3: CASSGYRRKSTDTQYF

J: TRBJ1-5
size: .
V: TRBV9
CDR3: CASSAGDRGSQPQHF

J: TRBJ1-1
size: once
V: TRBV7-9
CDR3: CASSLSGGHTEAFF

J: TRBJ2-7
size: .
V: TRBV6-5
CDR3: CASSPHGQDYEQYF

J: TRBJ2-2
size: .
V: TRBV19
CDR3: CASSWGTANTGELFF

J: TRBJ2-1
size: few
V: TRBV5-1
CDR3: CASSLALAGGQNEQFF

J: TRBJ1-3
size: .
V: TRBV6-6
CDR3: CAISPDSSSGNTIYF

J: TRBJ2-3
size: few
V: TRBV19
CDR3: CASSIGAMYTDTQYF

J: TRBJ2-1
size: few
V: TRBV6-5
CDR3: CASSPTAGAYNEQFF

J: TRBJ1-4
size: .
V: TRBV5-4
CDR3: CASSSKTGDSSGKLFF

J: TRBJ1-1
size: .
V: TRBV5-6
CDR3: CASSPRTGWNTEAFF

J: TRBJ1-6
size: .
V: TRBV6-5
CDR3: CASSYSGHYNSPLHF

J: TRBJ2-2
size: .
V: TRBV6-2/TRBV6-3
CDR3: CASSPGVGLEAGELFF

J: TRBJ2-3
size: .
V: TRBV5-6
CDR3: CASRSHTDTQYF

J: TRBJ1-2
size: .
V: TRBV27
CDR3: CASSPTEGRATNYGYTF

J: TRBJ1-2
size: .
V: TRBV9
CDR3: CASSVVIGTGEGANGYTF

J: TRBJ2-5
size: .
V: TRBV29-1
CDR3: CSVERQGRQETQYF

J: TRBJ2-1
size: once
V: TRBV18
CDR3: CASSPFRPGTSGRNYNEQFF